This T cell receptor beta chain stems from a study of blood T cell repertoires in COVID-19 (TCRdb year 2020). Notes on the research overall: Samples covering the acute and convalescent phases of COVID-19 were provided by collaborators in the United States, Italy and Spain. The material from the prospective study consisted of cDNA or gDNA derived from T cells, B-cell-depleted T cells, or PBMCs. HLA class I and class II types, where available, came from metadata supplied by the sample provider rather than from assay-based typing. The dataset comprised deeply sampled blood TCRbeta repertoires from subjects exposed to, actively infected with, or recovered from COVID-19. Sample metadata almost always included a de-identified subject ID, COVID-19 status, age in years and sex. A freely available public database, intended as a resource for researchers studying the immune response to SARS-CoV-2, is where the repertoires were released. The samples were drawn from the first 160 participants of the ongoing ImmuneRACE study and from 1,200 or so subjects provided by 6 global collaborators. The research as a whole found: Clinical and demographic metadata were provided uncurated, with the amount varying by source and participant.

This clone came up a few times. Its antigen is currently not known. No base quality information exists; no much larger clone differs at one position. Collaborating institutions collected whole blood in K2EDTA tubes following their own protocols. Collaborator samples were shipped for TCRbeta analysis as frozen whole blood, isolated PBMCs, or DNA extracted from either sample type. Taken from the germline V gene, the CDR1 and CDR2 loops are SGHDN and FVKESK. At the junction V is shortened by 7 bases and J by 6 bases, with 16 bases in between. Measured from the cysteine to the phenylalanine, the CDR3 is 13 residues long. Of all the DNA, just the CDR3 is kept, 39 bases in frame from base 1. TCRbeta CDR3 regions were amplified from genomic DNA using the immunoSEQ Assay, a bias-controlled multiplex PCR. The original methods were these. The number of nucleated cells in each sample was estimated by amplification of reference gene primers within the assay. To quantify the absolute abundance of each unique TCRbeta CDR3 rearrangement, sequence reads were collapsed and filtered. For each sample, productive Simpson clonality was calculated as the square root of Simpson's diversity index across productive rearrangements. As stored in TCRdb, this immuneACCESS dataset retains in-frame rearrangements with V and J assigned. A fraction of the clones does not appear; measured against another copy, unresolved V genes explain less than half of the discrepancy, and the remainder lacks a known reason. That table supplies the V and J calls and clone size; D and trimming were determined from the DNA. The sample data list 120,000 to 150,000 clones, and 80% to 90% of these were observed just once. The ten top clones hold more than 2% of the sample.

The chain was built from TRBV14 and TRBJ2-7, and perhaps TRBD1 as D gene, on 6 matching bases. This clonotype originated in a human donor with acute or convalescent COVID-19. The donor label of this sample is uncertain. Sequenced: peripheral blood. Here is the DNA: TGTGCCAGCAACCCCACAGGGATAGGCGAGCAGTACTTC. It is translated as CASNPTGIGEQYF.